What follows describes a single TCR beta chain. The antigen remains undetermined. Germline lookup yields CDR1 SNHLY and CDR2 FYNNEI. The CDR3 totals 15 residues. Trimming took off 4 bases at V and 1 base at J, with 14 bases between the two ends. The data originate from a study of cytomegalovirus exposure and HLA in healthy donors. Notes on the study in general: Subsequent analysis revealed that first-cohort TCR clusters tended to co-occur in the approximately 120 validation repertoires.

Method: immunoSEQ multiplex PCR; TCRdb's copy keeps in-frame clones and lacks some. The sample includes approximately 140,000 clones, around 87% of them seen just once. This TCR was recovered from a man younger than 30 in good health and CMV-seropositive. What was sequenced was PBMCs. The chain is built from TRBV2 and TRBJ2-7; D is unclear. CDR3 sequence: CASSGAALNSYEQYF. Here the CDR3 DNA reads TGTGCCAGCAGTGGGGCAGCCCTAAATTCCTACGAGCAGTACTTC. The variable domain in full, completed from reference TRBV2 and TRBJ2-7, reads EPEVTQTPSHQVTQMGQEVILRCVPISNHLYFYWYRQILGQKVEFLVSFYNNEISEKSEIFDDQFSVERPDGSNFTLKIRSTKLEDSAMYFCASSGAALNSYEQYFGPGTRLTVT.